Listed below are T cell receptor beta chains from one sample, sequenced in a study of blood T cells in healthy people across ages. TCRdb itself ran the 5' RACE reads through MiXCR, one entry per CDR3 protein. Altogether roughly 730,000 distinct CDR3 sequences are present, roughly 50% being singletons, with the ten largest covering roughly 24%. Sequencing was carried out using blood. All receptors come from a man aged 35 to 55 in good health. CDR3s include the opening cysteine and the closing phenylalanine or tryptophan. The order of the fields is J gene, D gene, V gene, clone size, CDR3 protein, CDR3 DNA. D genes are given only for firm matches. Some rows have no size entry. The others give once, few or many, or a class for an expanded clone.

j_call: TRBJ2-1
d_call: -
v_call: TRBV6-2/TRBV6-3
clone_size: few
cdr3_aa: CASNRAPPREQFF
cdr3_nt: TGTGCCAGCAATCGAGCCCCCCCGCGGGAGCAGTTCTTC

j_call: TRBJ1-2
d_call: TRBD1
v_call: TRBV2
clone_size: few
cdr3_aa: CASSHGTGRNYGYTF
cdr3_nt: TGTGCCAGCAGTCATGGGACAGGACGGAACTATGGCTACACCTTC

j_call: TRBJ2-5
d_call: -
v_call: TRBV27
clone_size: few
cdr3_aa: CASSLLGEIQETQYF
cdr3_nt: TGTGCCAGCAGCTTACTAGGAGAAATCCAAGAGACCCAGTACTTC

j_call: TRBJ1-4
d_call: -
v_call: TRBV7-2
clone_size: -
cdr3_aa: CASSYTGIAGLDEKLFF
cdr3_nt: TGTGCCAGCAGTTATACGGGCATTGCGGGACTCGATGAAAAACTGTTTTTT

j_call: TRBJ2-5
d_call: TRBD1
v_call: TRBV24-1
clone_size: few
cdr3_aa: CATSDPGTAQETQYF
cdr3_nt: TGTGCCACCAGTGACCCCGGGACAGCTCAAGAGACCCAGTACTTC

j_call: TRBJ2-7
d_call: -
v_call: TRBV6-5
clone_size: -
cdr3_aa: CASSPGDWTGEQYF
cdr3_nt: TGTGCCAGCAGTCCCGGGGACTGGACAGGAGAGCAGTACTTC

j_call: TRBJ2-1
d_call: TRBD2
v_call: TRBV7-2
clone_size: -
cdr3_aa: CASSTGGLVGEQFF
cdr3_nt: TGTGCCAGCAGCACGGGGGGACTAGTCGGTGAGCAGTTCTTC

j_call: TRBJ1-6
d_call: TRBD1
v_call: TRBV3-1
clone_size: few
cdr3_aa: CASSRDRVGGYNSPLHF
cdr3_nt: TGTGCCAGCAGCCGAGACAGGGTCGGCGGATATAATTCACCCCTCCACTTT

j_call: TRBJ2-4
d_call: -
v_call: TRBV7-6
clone_size: -
cdr3_aa: CASSSGTSNIQYF
cdr3_nt: TGTGCCAGCAGCTCCGGGACCTCAAACATTCAGTACTTC

j_call: TRBJ2-4
d_call: TRBD2
v_call: TRBV3-1
clone_size: -
cdr3_aa: CASSQTSGTQYF
cdr3_nt: TGTGCCAGCAGCCAAACTAGCGGGACTCAGTACTTC

j_call: TRBJ1-6
d_call: TRBD1
v_call: TRBV25-1
clone_size: -
cdr3_aa: CASSTDRVYNSPLHF
cdr3_nt: TGTGCCAGCAGCACCGACAGGGTCTATAATTCACCCCTCCACTTT

j_call: TRBJ1-6
d_call: -
v_call: TRBV29-1
clone_size: -
cdr3_aa: CSVRTGDHSPLHF
cdr3_nt: TGCAGCGTCAGGACGGGAGACCATTCACCCCTCCACTTT

j_call: TRBJ1-6
d_call: -
v_call: TRBV6-5
clone_size: -
cdr3_aa: CASRPSQAVWNSPLHF
cdr3_nt: TGTGCCAGCAGGCCATCCCAAGCGGTGTGGAATTCACCCCTCCACTTT

j_call: TRBJ2-5
d_call: TRBD2
v_call: TRBV11-2
clone_size: -
cdr3_aa: CASSLGRLAGGETQYF
cdr3_nt: TGTGCCAGCAGCTTGGGCAGACTAGCGGGAGGAGAGACCCAGTACTTC

j_call: TRBJ2-3
d_call: -
v_call: TRBV11-2
clone_size: -
cdr3_aa: CASSRTDVGFGTDTQYF
cdr3_nt: TGTGCCAGCAGCCGGACGGATGTTGGGTTCGGCACAGATACGCAGTATTTT

j_call: TRBJ1-2
d_call: TRBD1
v_call: TRBV29-1
clone_size: -
cdr3_aa: CSVPRSGMTGRGYTF
cdr3_nt: TGCAGCGTTCCCCGATCCGGTATGACAGGGAGAGGCTACACCTTC

j_call: TRBJ2-3
d_call: -
v_call: TRBV5-1
clone_size: -
cdr3_aa: CASSADFGGVSTDTQYF
cdr3_nt: TGCGCCAGCAGCGCCGACTTCGGCGGGGTTAGCACAGATACGCAGTATTTT

j_call: TRBJ2-7
d_call: -
v_call: TRBV4-1
clone_size: -
cdr3_aa: CASSQDDRYEQYF
cdr3_nt: TGCGCCAGCAGCCAAGACGACAGATACGAGCAGTACTTC

j_call: TRBJ2-5
d_call: TRBD1
v_call: TRBV20-1
clone_size: -
cdr3_aa: CSAPDRAGETQYF
cdr3_nt: TGCAGTGCTCCTGACAGGGCTGGAGAGACCCAGTACTTC

j_call: TRBJ2-3
d_call: -
v_call: TRBV20-1
clone_size: -
cdr3_aa: CSANGGMGDTQYF
cdr3_nt: TGCAGTGCTAACGGGGGCATGGGAGATACGCAGTATTTT

j_call: TRBJ1-2
d_call: -
v_call: TRBV12-3/TRBV12-4
clone_size: -
cdr3_aa: CASRGDIYGHTF
cdr3_nt: TGTGCCAGCAGGGGGGATATCTATGGCCACACCTTC

j_call: TRBJ2-7
d_call: -
v_call: TRBV5-1
clone_size: -
cdr3_aa: CASTTGTLSSYEQYF
cdr3_nt: TGCGCCAGCACAACCGGGACTTTGAGCTCCTACGAGCAGTACTTC

j_call: TRBJ1-5
d_call: -
v_call: TRBV6-6
clone_size: -
cdr3_aa: CASSYRPDSLSNQPQHF
cdr3_nt: TGTGCCAGCAGTTACAGACCCGACAGTTTGAGCAATCAGCCCCAGCATTTT

j_call: TRBJ2-6
d_call: TRBD2
v_call: TRBV11-1
clone_size: -
cdr3_aa: CASSLRPGASGGSGANVLTF
cdr3_nt: TGTGCCAGCAGCTTGCGCCCTGGGGCTAGCGGGGGCTCTGGGGCCAACGTCCTGACTTTC

j_call: TRBJ1-1
d_call: -
v_call: TRBV7-8
clone_size: -
cdr3_aa: CASSFSGQSNTEAFF
cdr3_nt: TGTGCCAGCAGCTTTTCGGGACAATCGAACACTGAAGCTTTCTTT

j_call: TRBJ2-1
d_call: TRBD2
v_call: TRBV28
clone_size: -
cdr3_aa: CASSWTRGTSGMRGEQFF
cdr3_nt: TGTGCCAGCAGTTGGACTCGGGGGACTAGCGGGATGCGGGGTGAGCAGTTCTTC

j_call: TRBJ2-1
d_call: TRBD2
v_call: TRBV3-1
clone_size: -
cdr3_aa: CASSPLTSGYNEQFF
cdr3_nt: TGTGCCAGCAGCCCCTTGACTAGCGGATACAATGAGCAGTTCTTC

j_call: TRBJ2-1
d_call: -
v_call: TRBV24-1
clone_size: few
cdr3_aa: CATSRYAGNEQFF
cdr3_nt: TGTGCCACCAGTCGTTACGCAGGGAATGAGCAGTTCTTC

j_call: TRBJ2-1
d_call: TRBD1
v_call: TRBV29-1
clone_size: few
cdr3_aa: CSVVPDATGGWGEQFF
cdr3_nt: TGCAGCGTTGTCCCCGATGCGACAGGGGGCTGGGGTGAGCAGTTCTTC